The 15 T cell receptor beta chains below all came from one sample that was sequenced in a study of blood T cells in healthy people across ages. Using a J-beta primer mix together with a sample-barcoded 5' primer, a second PCR was run for roughly 6 to 12 cycles. MiXCR, applied by TCRdb to the 5' RACE reads, yields one record per CDR3 protein. The sample shows 1.5 million to 2 million distinct CDR3 sequences, roughly 28% of them seen only once. Material for sequencing was blood. The receptors were sampled from a woman between 25 and 40 years old in good health.

This sequence joins TRBV6-6 and TRBJ2-5; D is unclear. V lost 6 bases and J lost 2, with 13 bases in between. The CDR3 is 14 amino acids. Germline V gene lookup returns CDR1 MNHNY and CDR2 SVGAGI (reference sequence). The CDR3 is CASRKYGTQETQYF. CDR3 in DNA: TGTGCCAGCAGGAAATATGGTACTCAAGAGACCCAGTACTTC.

CDR3 loop: CASGPPGLGPHEQFF. The DNA of the CDR3 is TGTGCTAGTGGTCCGCCGGGACTAGGTCCCCATGAGCAGTTCTTC. The chain is built from TRBV12-5 and TRBJ2-1, with 8 bases aligning to TRBD2. The germline gives CDR1 LGHNT, CDR2 FRNRAP. V lost 5 bases and J lost 8; bases outside the gene matches: 11. The CDR3 has 15 residues.

This chain joins TRBV20-1 and TRBJ1-4; D ambiguous. CDR1 is DFQATT and CDR2 is SNEGSKA in the germline V gene (reference sequence). The CDR3 contains 16 residues. With 0 bases removed from V and 2 bases from J, the gap between germline ends came to 13 bases. The CDR3 here is CSARDPLSTTNEKLFF. CDR3 bases: TGCAGTGCTAGAGATCCTCTCAGCACGACTAATGAAAAACTGTTTTTT.

The CDR3 sequence: CASSTGQGVDTQYF. CDR3 DNA sequence: TGTGCCAGCAGTACCGGACAGGGGGTAGATACGCAGTATTTT. The chain recombines TRBV27 with TRBJ2-3, with 10 bases identical to TRBD1. Trimming took 5 bases from V and 5 from J; bases not matched to a gene: 4. Germline loops: CDR1 MNHEY, CDR2 SMNVEV (reference sequence). This CDR3 contains 14 residues.

V gene TRBV29-1 combines with J gene TRBJ2-1, with TRBD2 identical over 11 bases. Per germline, CDR1 SQVTM and CDR2 ANQGSEA. Trimming took 6 bases from V and 7 from J; bases not matched to a gene: 23. The CDR3 spans 19 residues. DNA for the CDR3: TGCAGCGTCCCCTTCAGTGCGGGACGAGGCAGACTAGCGGGGAATGAGCAGTTCTTC. It encodes CSVPFSAGRGRLAGNEQFF.

The gene calls are TRBV5-1 and TRBJ2-1; 7 bases match TRBD1. The CDR3 totals 15 residues. The V segment lost 0 bases and the J segment 7 bases; nucleotides outside the gene matches: 7. Per germline, CDR1 SGHRS and CDR2 YFSETQ. The CDR3 sequence: CASSLEGGRGNEQFF. The DNA of the CDR3 is TGCGCCAGCAGCTTGGAGGGCGGCAGGGGGAATGAGCAGTTCTTC.

There are a few counts of this clonotype. This chain joins TRBV28 and TRBJ2-3, with a weak D call TRBD1 (6 bases). Deletions cut 4 bases from V and 2 bases from J, with 13 bases between. This CDR3 region has 15 residues. Germline V gene sequence: CDR1 MDHEN, CDR2 SYDVKM. Written as DNA, the CDR3 is TGTGCCAGCAGTTACCTACAGGGTTCCACAGATACGCAGTATTTT. Translation gives CASSYLQGSTDTQYF.

This clonotype has ten or more counts. The V gene is TRBV6-5, the J gene TRBJ1-4; the D is unclear. The CDR3 is 13 amino acids. Per the germline V gene, CDR1 is MNHEY and CDR2 is SVGAGI. The V end lost 2 bases, the J end lost 5 bases, and 6 bases lay between the germline ends. This CDR3 is CASSYRGNEKLFF. The DNA for the CDR3 is TGTGCCAGCAGTTACCGAGGAAATGAAAAACTGTTTTTT.

This clonotype was observed many times. One junction end does not reproduce the germline sequence, and a read error may be involved. This chain uses TRBV3-1 with TRBJ2-7, with D uncertain. Germline V lookup: CDR1 LGHDT, CDR2 YNNKEL (reference sequence). The CDR3 runs to 12 residues. In DNA, the CDR3 is TGCGCCAGCAGCCAAGATCGGAGCGAGCAGTACTTC. Translating it yields CASSQDRSEQYF.

In its sample, this clonotype was seen many times. The chain recombines TRBV9 with TRBJ2-7; D unclear. V lost 0 bases and J 0 bases, leaving 10 bases between the germline ends. Germline V gene lookup returns CDR1 SGDLS and CDR2 YYNGEE. The CDR3 is 15 residues long. CDR3 in amino acids: CASSVGAVGSYEQYF. The CDR3 bases are TGTGCCAGCAGCGTAGGGGCTGTTGGCTCCTACGAGCAGTACTTC.

This clonotype has only one observation. Given a much more abundant clone one base away, this may be a read error. The CDR3 loop reads CASRPQGASYEQYF. Here the CDR3 DNA reads TGTGCCAGCAGGCCACAGGGGGCTTCCTACGAGCAGTACTTC. The chain recombines TRBV6-6 with TRBJ2-7; 9 positions agree with TRBD1. Trimming removed 6 bases from V and 1 base from J; junction bases left unmatched: 4. The CDR3 extends over 14 amino acids. Per the germline V gene, CDR1 is MNHNY and CDR2 is SVGAGI (reference sequence).

This clonotype occurred many times. The chain carries TRBV21-1 and TRBJ2-7; the table calls TRBD1, which could not be checked here. TRBV21-1 is noted as a pseudogene. The CDR3 spans 16 residues. The CDR3 DNA reads as TGTGCCAGCACCACTCCAGGGACAGGGAGCTCCTACGAGCAGTACTTC. Its translation: CASTTPGTGSSYEQYF.

The CDR3 DNA reads TGTGCCAGCAGCTACCCTAGAACCACTGAAGCTTTCTTT. Amino acid sequence: CASSYPRTTEAFF. The gene calls are TRBV5-5 and TRBJ1-1; D is unresolved. This CDR3 is 13 amino acids long. Trimming shortened V by 3 bases and J by 4 bases, and 10 bases separated the two germline ends. CDR1 is SGHKS, CDR2 YYEKEE, per germline (reference sequence).

As concerns this clonotype: A much larger clone is a single base away; this may be a read error. This chain joins TRBV6-1 and TRBJ2-7, with D perhaps being TRBD1 or TRBD2 (5 bases each). V lost 6 bases to trimming and J lost 7 bases, with 16 bases between them. This CDR3 is 13 amino acids long. Germline loops: CDR1 MNHNS, CDR2 SASEGT. CDR3 loop: CASRSAGAGEQYF. Written as DNA, the CDR3 is TGTGCCAGCAGGTCCGCCGGGGCAGGAGAGCAGTACTTC.

This clonotype was seen repeatedly, ten times or more. The chain carries TRBV3-1 and TRBJ2-1; D remains ambiguous. V gave up 6 bases and J gave up 8 bases, with 20 bases separating them. The germline gives CDR1 LGHDT, CDR2 YNNKEL (reference sequence). The CDR3 totals 15 residues. CDR3 in DNA: TGTGCCAGCAGTCCACCGCTCGCGATTGGCTATGAGCAGTTCTTC. It translates to CASSPPLAIGYEQFF.